The 29 T cell receptor beta chains below were found in one sample sequenced in a study of blood T cell repertoires in COVID-19. Assay used: immunoSEQ multiplex PCR; TCRdb lists only in-frame clones, some missing. This table has 80,000 to 100,000 clones, 86% appearing once. Sequenced input: peripheral blood. These receptors came from a woman aged 60-70 years in a cohort sampled during active or convalescent COVID-19.

The chain employs TRBV5-4 and TRBJ1-2; D is perhaps TRBD1 (5 bases). The CDR3 has 15 amino acids. Germline CDR1 is SGHNT and CDR2 is YYREEE (reference sequence). V was trimmed by 4 bases and J by 4 bases, leaving 17 bases between them. CDR3: CASSTRGPGVYGYTF. CDR3 coding DNA: TGTGCCAGCAGCACACGGGGTCCGGGGGTCTATGGCTACACCTTC.

The V call is TRBV30, the J call TRBJ1-3; a weak D match, TRBD1 (6 bases). The V gene's germline CDR1 is GTSNPN and CDR2 SVGIG (reference sequence). The CDR3 is 15 amino acids. V was cut by 3 bases and J by 6 bases, with 18 bases left in between. The CDR3: CAWRDPRGSLNTIYF. CDR3 in DNA: TGTGCCTGGAGGGACCCCAGGGGATCTTTAAACACCATATATTTT.

The rearrangement joins TRBV7-8 to TRBJ1-1, with D perhaps matching TRBD1 (6 bases). This CDR3 contains 14 residues. Germline CDR1 is SGHVS and CDR2 is FQNEAQ. V was shortened by 5 bases and J by 1 base, with 11 bases between the two germline ends. CDR3 amino acids: CASSRTEKNTEAFF. Here the CDR3 DNA reads TGTGCCAGCAGCCGGACAGAAAAGAACACTGAAGCTTTCTTT. The full variable domain, completed using reference TRBV7-8 and TRBJ1-1, is GAGVSQSPRYKVAKRGQDVALRCDPISGHVSLFWYQQALGQGPEFLTYFQNEAQLDKSGLPSDRFFAERPEGSVSTLKIQRTQQEDSAVYLCASSRTEKNTEAFFGQGTRLTVV.

The J gene is TRBJ1-5, the V gene TRBV5-4, with 8 bases matching TRBD1. The CDR3 runs 15 residues. V shed 4 bases and J 2 bases; nucleotides not matched to a gene: 5. Germline V gene lookup returns CDR1 SGHNT and CDR2 YYREEE (reference sequence). DNA of the CDR3: TGTGCCAGCAGCCCCGGACAGGGCGGCAATCAGCCCCAGCATTTT. Translation gives CASSPGQGGNQPQHF.

This clone was recorded once. V gene TRBV29-1 combines with J gene TRBJ2-7, with TRBD1 identical over 11 bases. This CDR3 has 13 amino acids. Germline CDR1 reads SQVTM; CDR2 reads ANQGSEA. Trimming at V came to 6 bases and at J to 3 bases, leaving 4 bases not matched to a gene. The CDR3 DNA follows: TGCAGCGTGACCGGGACAGGGGGCTACGAGCAGTACTTC. Protein sequence: CSVTGTGGYEQYF.

V gene TRBV11-2 combines with J gene TRBJ2-6; 8 bases line up with TRBD1. The germline CDR1 and CDR2 sequences are SGHAT and FQNNGV. CDR3 length: 16 amino acids. V lost 5 bases and J lost 4; bases outside the gene matches: 7. In DNA form, the CDR3 reads TGTGCCAGCAGCCCGCAGGGGGCCCGGGGGGCCAACGTCCTGACTTTC. Protein product: CASSPQGARGANVLTF. Complete variable domain (other parts from reference TRBV11-2 and TRBJ2-6): EAGVAQSPRYKIIEKRQSVAFWCNPISGHATLYWYQQILGQGPKLLIQFQNNGVVDDSQLPKDRFSAERLKGVDSTLKIQPAKLEDSAVYLCASSPQGARGANVLTFGAGSRLTVL.

The V call is TRBV5-1, the J call TRBJ2-2; 7 bases are shared with TRBD2. J lost 5 bases, V lost 3 bases, and 7 bases had no gene match. Germline V gene sequence: CDR1 SGHRS, CDR2 YFSETQ. The CDR3 totals 15 residues. The CDR3 DNA reads TGCGCCAGCAGCTCGGGGGGAACTGAAACCGGGGAGCTGTTTTTT. Amino acids: CASSSGGTETGELFF.

In this sample, this clone turned up a few times. The rearrangement links TRBV5-4 to TRBJ2-7, with 7 bases lining up with TRBD2. The CDR3 loop spans 15 amino acids. V dropped 4 bases and J dropped 1; count of bases not matched to a gene: 8. CDR1 is SGHNT, CDR2 YYREEE, per germline (reference sequence). The CDR3 DNA is TGTGCCAGCAGCCCCCAAGCGGGATTGTCCTACGAGCAGTACTTC. This codes for CASSPQAGLSYEQYF.

The chain joins TRBV28 to TRBJ1-4, with a tentative D call TRBD1 (5 bases). This CDR3 has 17 residues. Germline CDR1 reads MDHEN; CDR2 reads SYDVKM. The V and J ends lost 6 bases and 5 bases respectively, with 22 bases between them. The CDR3 DNA reads TGTGCCAGCAGGCACCTCTCTTCTGACAGAATAAATGAAAAACTGTTTTTT. Translated, it gives CASRHLSSDRINEKLFF.

The chain couples TRBV6-1 to TRBJ1-2; D possibly corresponds to TRBD1 (5 bases). Between the trimmed V and J ends, which lost 3 bases and 2 bases, there was a span of 10 bases. The CDR3 length is 14 residues. The V gene's germline CDR1 is MNHNS and CDR2 SASEGT. This chain's CDR3 is CASSEGAGNYGYTF. The CDR3 DNA reads TGTGCCAGCAGTGAGGGTGCAGGGAACTATGGCTACACCTTC.

V is TRBV2 and J is TRBJ1-1; no definite D call. From germline, CDR1 is SNHLY and CDR2 FYNNEI. Trimming left V 8 bases short and J 7 bases short, with 11 bases between. CDR3 length: 11 residues. The CDR3 DNA is TGTGCCAGCGGAGCAATCAATGAAGCTTTCTTT. Residues: CASGAINEAFF.

The chain combines TRBV10-2 with TRBJ2-1; tentatively, D is TRBD2 (6 bases). The germline V gene encodes CDR1 WSHSY and CDR2 SAAADI. This CDR3 comprises 15 residues. Between the trimmed V and J ends, which lost 3 bases and 2 bases, there was a span of 11 bases. The CDR3 reads CASSDPEGAYNEQFF. CDR3 sequence (DNA): TGCGCCAGCAGTGACCCGGAGGGCGCCTACAATGAGCAGTTCTTC.

This clone was detected only once. This sequence joins TRBV6-5 and TRBJ2-5, with D possibly being TRBD2 (6 bases). The V end lost 5 bases, the J end lost 9 bases, and 16 bases lay between the germline ends. Per germline, CDR1 MNHEY and CDR2 SVGAGI. The CDR3 extends over 13 amino acids. The CDR3 sequence is CASSQDYKAAQYF. CDR3 coding DNA: TGTGCCAGCAGTCAGGACTATAAGGCGGCCCAGTACTTC.

J is TRBJ2-7 and V is TRBV11-3; the D gene is possibly TRBD2 (5 bases). CDR3 length: 14 residues. Trimming removed 8 bases from V and 4 bases from J, with 18 bases in between. Germline CDR1 is SGHNT and CDR2 is YENEEA. As DNA, the CDR3 is TGTGCCAGCTCACCCCGGGGAGCGACATACGAGCAGTACTTC. Translation gives CASSPRGATYEQYF.

The rearrangement uses TRBV29-1 and TRBJ2-5; TRBD1 matches 8 bases. Germline values: CDR1 SQVTM, CDR2 ANQGSEA. Trimming cost V 5 bases and J 5 bases; bases outside gene matches: 4. CDR3 size: 12 residues. CDR3 DNA: TGCAGCGTTAAGGACAGGGCGGAGACCCAGTACTTC. Its protein is CSVKDRAETQYF. Full variable domain (missing parts from reference TRBV29-1 and TRBJ2-5): SAVISQKPSRDICQRGTSLTIQCQVDSQVTMMFWYRQQPGQSLTLIATANQGSEATYESGFVIDKFPISRPNLTFSTLTVSNMSPEDSSIYLCSVKDRAETQYFGPGTRLLVL.

The V and J genes are TRBV19 and TRBJ1-3; tentative D call: TRBD1 (6 bases). With 1 base removed from V and 0 bases from J, the gap between germline ends came to 7 bases. The CDR3 spans 15 residues. CDR1 and CDR2 from the germline V gene are LNHDA and SQIVND (reference sequence). Here the CDR3 DNA reads TGTGCCAGTAGTATAGCAGGGGACTCTGGAAACACCATATATTTT. It is translated as CASSIAGDSGNTIYF. Filled out from reference TRBV19 and TRBJ1-3, the complete variable domain reads DGGITQSPKYLFRKEGQNVTLSCEQNLNHDAMYWYRQDPGQGLRLIYYSQIVNDFQKGDIAEGYSVSREKKESFPLTVTSAQKNPTAFYLCASSIAGDSGNTIYFGEGSWLTVV.

CDR3 sequence: CASTLERGAGEKLFF. CDR3 nucleotides: TGTGCCAGCACCCTGGAGCGGGGGGCAGGTGAAAAACTGTTTTTT. The chain carries TRBV5-4 and TRBJ1-4; D perhaps matches TRBD1 (6 bases). There are 15 residues in the CDR3. Trimming took 6 bases from V and 7 from J, leaving 19 bases between them. CDR1 and CDR2 (germline): SGHNT, YYREEE (reference sequence).

The V gene is TRBV6-1, the J gene TRBJ1-2, with 9 bases identical to TRBD1. Trimming removed 2 bases from V and 5 bases from J; junction bases left unmatched: 12. The germline CDR1 and CDR2 sequences are MNHNS and SASEGT. This CDR3 is built from 17 residues. The CDR3 DNA sequence: TGTGCCAGCAGTGAAAGAATTGGGACAGGGTCCTATTATGGCTACACCTTC. Protein: CASSERIGTGSYYGYTF.

The rearrangement links TRBV2 to TRBJ2-7, with D uncertain. This CDR3 is 12 amino acids long. Trimming removed 8 bases from V and 0 bases from J, with 8 bases in between. Per germline, CDR1 SNHLY and CDR2 FYNNEI. The CDR3 nucleotides read TGTGCCAGCGCCGGTAGCTCCTACGAGCAGTACTTC. It codes for CASAGSSYEQYF. The variable domain in full, with the rest retrieved from reference TRBV2 and TRBJ2-7, is EPEVTQTPSHQVTQMGQEVILRCVPISNHLYFYWYRQILGQKVEFLVSFYNNEISEKSEIFDDQFSVERPDGSNFTLKIRSTKLEDSAMYFCASAGSSYEQYFGPGTRLTVT.

V gene TRBV9 combines with J gene TRBJ2-5, with D possibly being TRBD2 (6 bases). The CDR3 contains 16 residues. Germline CDR1 reads SGDLS; CDR2 reads YYNGEE. V lost 0 bases to trimming and J lost 1 base, with 13 bases between them. The CDR3 DNA follows: TGTGCCAGCAGCGTAGGCGGGGTCAGGGTCCAAGAGACCCAGTACTTC. Residues: CASSVGGVRVQETQYF.

The chain carries TRBV7-9 and TRBJ2-1, with D possibly TRBD2 on 6 matching bases. Per the germline V gene, CDR1 is SEHNR and CDR2 is FQNEAQ (reference sequence). The CDR3 consists of 15 residues. Trimming took 4 bases from V and 4 from J, leaving 14 bases between them. DNA for the CDR3: TGTGCCAGCAGCTCAAAGGGTGCGGGGTACAATGAGCAGTTCTTC. This translates into CASSSKGAGYNEQFF.

V gene TRBV5-1 combines with J gene TRBJ1-2; D might be TRBD1 (6 bases). V was trimmed by 2 bases and J by 2 bases, leaving 10 bases between them. This CDR3 has 14 residues. Germline CDR1 reads SGHRS; CDR2 reads YFSETQ. DNA for the CDR3: TGCGCCAGCAGCTTTGGTGGACAGAACTATGGCTACACCTTC. Translated, it gives CASSFGGQNYGYTF.

The chain is built from TRBV5-5 and TRBJ1-1, with 7 bases aligning to TRBD1. V lost 6 bases, J lost 6 bases, and 14 bases stayed unmatched. Germline-derived CDR1 and CDR2 are SGHKS and YYEKEE (reference sequence). The CDR3 consists of 15 residues. The CDR3 protein is CASTAQTTGVAEAFF. DNA for the CDR3: TGTGCCAGCACCGCCCAGACTACAGGGGTAGCTGAAGCTTTCTTT. The full variable domain, in which reference TRBV5-5 and TRBJ1-1 provide the parts outside the CDR3, is DAGVTQSPTHLIKTRGQQVTLRCSPISGHKSVSWYQQVLGQGPQFIFQYYEKEERGRGNFPDRFSARQFPNYSSELNVNALLLGDSALYLCASTAQTTGVAEAFFGQGTRLTVV.

This clone was found many times. The chain is built from TRBV11-2 and TRBJ2-3; maybe TRBD1 (5 bases). V gave up 6 bases and J gave up 0 bases, with 19 bases separating them. The CDR3 runs 17 residues. Germline V gene sequence: CDR1 SGHAT, CDR2 FQNNGV. CDR3 amino acids: CASSALVGRRSTDTQYF. The CDR3 DNA is TGTGCCAGCAGTGCCCTTGTGGGGCGTAGAAGCACAGATACGCAGTATTTT.

The V and J genes are TRBV4-1 and TRBJ1-6; D is unresolved. V dropped 0 bases and J dropped 9 bases, with 18 bases sitting between them. Germline loops: CDR1 MGHRA, CDR2 YSYEKL. The length of the CDR3 is 17 residues. The chain's CDR3 is CASSQDHGERWSSPLHF. The CDR3 DNA reads as TGCGCCAGCAGCCAAGATCACGGGGAGCGGTGGTCTTCACCCCTCCACTTT.

Written as DNA, the CDR3 is TGTGCCAGCAGTATTCAGGGAATTCAGCCCCAGCATTTT. It translates to CASSIQGIQPQHF. This rearrangement joins TRBV27 to TRBJ1-5, with D tentatively TRBD1 (5 bases). Germline V CDR1 and CDR2: MNHEY, SMNVEV (reference sequence). This CDR3 region has 13 residues. V was cut by 5 bases and J by 6 bases, with 11 bases left in between.

The chain has TRBV29-1 and TRBJ2-2, with a tentative D call TRBD1 (6 bases). Germline lookup yields CDR1 SQVTM and CDR2 ANQGSEA. The V gene lost 3 bases and the J gene lost 5 bases, with 7 bases spanning the gap. The CDR3 is made up of 12 amino acids. CDR3 nucleotides: TGCAGCGTTGATACAGGGACCGGGGAGCTGTTTTTT. Protein sequence: CSVDTGTGELFF.

This rearrangement joins TRBV3-1 (or the pseudogene TRBV3-2) to TRBJ1-4; 9 bases are shared with TRBD1. The CDR3 is made up of 17 amino acids. The germline V gene encodes CDR1 LGHDT and CDR2 YNNKEL (reference sequence). The V gene end was trimmed by 5 bases and the J gene end by 0 bases; junction bases not matched to a gene: 7. The CDR3 nucleotides read TGTGCCAGCAGCTCCCAGACAGGGGGAGCAACTAATGAAAAACTGTTTTTT. Translation gives CASSSQTGGATNEKLFF.

V gene TRBV5-1 combines with J gene TRBJ1-3; unclear D gene. With 2 bases removed from V and 0 bases from J, the gap between germline ends came to 12 bases. There are 16 residues in the CDR3. Looked up from germline, CDR1 is SGHRS and CDR2 is YFSETQ. DNA for the CDR3: TGCGCCAGCAGCTTCGTTGCGGGTAACTCTGGAAACACCATATATTTT. This encodes CASSFVAGNSGNTIYF. The full variable domain, rest sourced from reference TRBV5-1 and TRBJ1-3, is KAGVTQTPRYLIKTRGQQVTLSCSPISGHRSVSWYQQTPGQGLQFLFEYFSETQRNKGNFPGRFSGRQFSNSRSEMNVSTLELGDSALYLCASSFVAGNSGNTIYFGEGSWLTVV.